These T cell receptor beta chains were read from a single sample in a study of T-cell memory formation after mild COVID-19. TCRdb itself ran the 5' RACE reads through MiXCR, one entry per CDR3 protein. The sample comprises approximately 300,000 distinct CDR3 sequences, more than 15% of which are singletons, and around 23% rests with the top ten. The sequencing input was PBMCs or a T cell subset sorted from them (not recorded which). These receptors originate from a man aged 18 to 29 who had mild COVID-19 (a few samples of this study predate the infection). Cell type and time point are not known. Each CDR3 is given with its conserved first and last residue. A D gene is named only where the DNA matches it firmly. Clone sizes are given selectively: once, few, many, or a class where the clone is expanded.

v_call	d_call	clone_size	j_call	cdr3_aa	cdr3_nt
TRBV6-5	TRBD1	-	TRBJ1-2	CASSQTGDIGGYTF	TGTGCCAGCAGTCAAACAGGGGACATTGGGGGCTACACCTTC
TRBV12-3/TRBV12-4	-	many	TRBJ2-5	CASSRLATQYF	TGTGCCAGCAGTAGGTTGGCGACCCAGTACTTC
TRBV12-3/TRBV12-4	-	-	TRBJ2-1	CASSLARGVPYNEQFF	TGTGCCAGCAGTTTAGCGAGGGGTGTCCCCTACAATGAGCAGTTCTTC
TRBV6-5	TRBD1	-	TRBJ2-7	CASSGQGAALSSYEQYF	TGTGCCAGCAGTGGACAGGGGGCCGCGTTAAGCTCCTACGAGCAGTACTTC
TRBV6-2/TRBV6-3	-	many	TRBJ1-5	CASSSPREINQPQHF	TGTGCCAGCAGTTCCCCCCGGGAGATCAATCAGCCCCAGCATTTT
TRBV5-1	-	many	TRBJ1-2	CASSQVGQSYGYTF	TGCGCCAGCAGCCAGGTTGGACAGTCCTATGGCTACACCTTC
TRBV6-1	-	-	TRBJ1-2	CASSEYRDTFNYGYTF	TGTGCCAGCAGTGAATACAGGGACACCTTTAACTATGGCTACACCTTC
TRBV5-1	-	few	TRBJ1-3	CASSLSTPPSGNTIYF	TGCGCCAGCAGCTTGAGTACTCCACCCTCTGGAAACACCATATATTTT
TRBV5-1	-	-	TRBJ2-5	CARSFMSGGEETQYF	TGCGCCAGGAGCTTCATGTCCGGGGGCGAGGAGACCCAGTACTTC
TRBV4-1	-	-	TRBJ1-2	CASSQDGEEIYGYTF	TGCGCCAGCAGCCAAGATGGGGAAGAAATCTATGGCTACACCTTC
TRBV18	-	few	TRBJ1-1	CASSTEDGNTEAFF	TGTGCCAGCTCTACAGAAGACGGGAACACTGAAGCTTTCTTT
TRBV25-1	TRBD2	few	TRBJ2-3	CVSGGTDTQYF	TGTGTAAGCGGGGGCACAGATACGCAGTATTTT
TRBV7-9	TRBD1	-	TRBJ1-1	CASSGGGLEAFF	TGTGCCAGCAGCGGAGGGGGCTTGGAAGCTTTCTTT
TRBV4-1	-	-	TRBJ1-5	CASSQVEQLATRGQPQHF	TGCGCCAGCAGCCAAGTAGAACAGTTGGCAACCAGGGGTCAGCCCCAGCATTTT
TRBV3-1	-	few	TRBJ2-6	CASRDSGRISGANVLTF	TGTGCCAGCAGGGATTCGGGGCGCATCTCTGGGGCCAACGTCCTGACTTTC
TRBV9	-	-	TRBJ2-2	CASSVGLQGDAGELFF	TGTGCCAGCAGCGTAGGCTTGCAGGGTGACGCCGGGGAGCTGTTTTTT
TRBV4-1	-	few	TRBJ2-1	CASSQLGIEQFF	TGCGCCAGCAGCCAACTGGGGATTGAGCAGTTCTTC
TRBV7-3	TRBD1	few	TRBJ2-5	CASSLRQGPLETQYF	TGTGCCAGCAGCCTTCGACAGGGGCCATTGGAGACCCAGTACTTC
TRBV7-9	-	few	TRBJ2-1	CASSPSDVGYNEQFF	TGTGCCAGCAGCCCCTCGGATGTGGGATACAATGAGCAGTTCTTC
TRBV5-1	-	many	TRBJ2-5	CASSRTVQETQYF	TGTGCCAGCAGTCGGACAGTCCAAGAGACCCAGTACTTC
TRBV12-3/TRBV12-4	-	-	TRBJ1-2	CASSPRRITLYGYTF	TGTGCCAGCAGCCCCAGGAGAATCACCCTCTATGGCTACACCTTC
TRBV7-9	-	many	TRBJ1-1	CASSLVQVQDEAFF	TGTGCCAGCAGCTTAGTTCAGGTCCAGGATGAAGCTTTCTTT
TRBV6-5	-	many	TRBJ1-1	CASSYTVNTEAFF	TGTGCCAGCAGTTACACGGTGAACACTGAAGCTTTCTTT
TRBV20-1	TRBD1	-	TRBJ1-5	CSASGGPNQPQHF	TGCAGTGCCTCAGGGGGCCCAAATCAGCCCCAGCATTTT
TRBV7-2	-	few	TRBJ2-7	CASSLVHSPWGYEQYF	TGTGCCAGCAGCTTAGTGCACAGCCCCTGGGGCTACGAGCAGTACTTC
TRBV29-1	TRBD1	many	TRBJ2-1	CSVQTGNYNEQFF	TGCAGCGTTCAGACAGGGAACTACAATGAGCAGTTCTTC
TRBV10-3	-	-	TRBJ1-1	CAISEPGNTEAFF	TGTGCCATCAGTGAGCCAGGGAACACTGAAGCTTTCTTT
TRBV6-2/TRBV6-3	-	few	TRBJ2-7	CASEASGPGEQYF	TGTGCCAGCGAGGCCTCAGGCCCCGGCGAGCAGTACTTC
TRBV6-5	-	-	TRBJ2-5	CVTGKDRQETQYF	TGTGTAACGGGGAAGGACAGACAAGAGACCCAGTACTTC
TRBV5-1	TRBD1	few	TRBJ1-2	CASSLDLYGTGVGGYGYTF	TGCGCCAGCAGCTTGGATCTTTACGGGACAGGAGTTGGCGGCTATGGCTACACCTTC
TRBV7-2	TRBD1	few	TRBJ1-4	CASSFNRGRDEKLFF	TGTGCCAGCAGCTTCAACAGGGGGCGCGATGAAAAACTGTTTTTT
TRBV5-1	-	-	TRBJ1-6	CASSLAIGFVDSPLHF	TGCGCCAGCAGCTTGGCCATCGGGTTCGTGGATTCACCCCTCCACTTT
TRBV4-2	-	few	TRBJ2-5	CASSQEGRGEETQYF	TGTGCCAGCAGCCAAGAAGGGCGGGGAGAAGAGACCCAGTACTTC
TRBV20-1	-	-	TRBJ2-4	CSARGRLLAKNIQYF	TGCAGTGCTAGAGGGCGGTTACTAGCCAAAAACATTCAGTACTTC
TRBV12-3/TRBV12-4	-	many	TRBJ2-2	CANQDSNTGELFF	TGTGCCAACCAAGACTCGAACACCGGGGAGCTGTTTTTT
TRBV7-2	-	many	TRBJ1-1	CASSLEQASTEAFF	TGTGCCAGCAGCTTAGAACAGGCGAGCACTGAAGCTTTCTTT
TRBV3-1	-	few	TRBJ1-1	CASSPRAGIVEAFF	TGTGCCAGCAGCCCCCGGGCAGGGATTGTTGAAGCTTTCTTT
TRBV18	-	-	TRBJ2-7	CASSPPGARVHEQYF	TGTGCCAGCTCACCACCCGGGGCACGTGTTCACGAGCAGTACTTC
TRBV5-6	-	few	TRBJ1-2	CASSLNRVDGYTF	TGTGCCAGCAGCTTGAACCGGGTTGACGGCTACACCTTC
TRBV6-5	-	-	TRBJ2-1	CASSYSMEYNEQFF	TGTGCCAGCAGTTACTCTATGGAGTACAATGAGCAGTTCTTC
TRBV6-4	-	few	TRBJ2-3	CASSEDGVQTDTQYF	TGTGCCAGCAGTGAGGACGGGGTGCAAACAGATACGCAGTATTTT
TRBV2	-	-	TRBJ2-2	CASTPGYRANTGELFF	TGTGCCAGCACCCCAGGGTACAGGGCTAACACCGGGGAGCTGTTTTTT
TRBV5-1	-	few	TRBJ1-6	CASSLLIGTYNSPLHF	TGCGCCAGCAGCTTGCTTATCGGGACCTATAATTCACCCCTCCACTTT